Listed below are T cell receptor beta chains from one sample, sequenced in a study of blood T cell repertoires in COVID-19. Profiled with immunoSEQ multiplex PCR; TCRdb holds only in-frame clones, not every one. The data contain some 100,000 clones, about 85% of them seen just once; the ten biggest clones take up roughly an eighth. The sample consisted of peripheral blood. These receptors were taken from a man aged 50 to 59 with active or convalescent COVID-19. Both conserved end residues are part of each CDR3. Fields, in order: clone size, D gene, J gene, V gene, CDR3 DNA, CDR3 protein. The D gene is left open where the match is weak. The size entry is marked missing in some rows and otherwise reads once, few, many or a size class.

>NA|TRBD2|TRBJ2-3|TRBV19
TGTGCCAGTAGTATTAGGGCCCTAGCGGGAGGGGAAAATACGCAGTATTTT
CASSIRALAGGENTQYF
>NA|NA|TRBJ1-1|TRBV6-6
TGTGCCAGCAGTTACTCGGAGCAGAACACTGAAGCTTTCTTT
CASSYSEQNTEAFF
>NA|NA|TRBJ1-3|TRBV19
TGTGCCAGTAGTATACTCGATCATGCGAGCTCTGGAAACACCATATATTTT
CASSILDHASSGNTIYF
>NA|NA|TRBJ2-7|TRBV28
TGTGCCAGCAGTTCCCGACCCCGTGGGGCCTACTACGAGCAGTACTTC
CASSSRPRGAYYEQYF
>NA|NA|TRBJ2-7|TRBV28
TGTGCCAGCCTACTAGCCCGAGGGTACGAGCAGTACTTC
CASLLARGYEQYF
>many|TRBD1|TRBJ1-1|TRBV9
TGTGCCAGCAGCATGGGACAGGGGAACACTGAAGCTTTCTTT
CASSMGQGNTEAFF
>NA|TRBD2|TRBJ2-2|TRBV19
TGTGCCAGTAGCGACGCCGGGACTAGCGGGAGGAGCGCGAACACCGGGGAGCTGTTTTTT
CASSDAGTSGRSANTGELFF
>NA|NA|TRBJ1-1|TRBV12-5
TGTGCTTGTGGTTTGGGTGGGGGGGATAAAACTGAAGCTTTCTTT
CACGLGGGDKTEAFF
>few|TRBD2|TRBJ2-3|TRBV7-8
TGTGCCAGCAGCTTAGAGTCCGGGAGGACAGATACGCAGTATTTT
CASSLESGRTDTQYF
>NA|TRBD2|TRBJ2-3|TRBV24-1
TGTGCCACCAGTGATTTGCCGGCTAGCGGGAGGACAGATACGCAGTATTTT
CATSDLPASGRTDTQYF
>NA|TRBD1|TRBJ2-2|TRBV7-8
TGTGCCAGCAGCACTGACAGGGAAGGAAACACCGGGGAGCTGTTTTTT
CASSTDREGNTGELFF
>NA|TRBD2|TRBJ2-3|TRBV6-2/TRBV6-3
TGTGCCAGCAGTTACCCCGTCCCGGGACTAGCGGGGAGCACAGATACGCAGTATTTT
CASSYPVPGLAGSTDTQYF
>few|NA|TRBJ1-1|TRBV4-1
TGCGCCAGCAGCCAATACACCTTCCGAAACAGAGCAATGAACACTGAAGCTTTCTTT
CASSQYTFRNRAMNTEAFF
>NA|TRBD2|TRBJ2-7|TRBV11-2
TGTGCCAGCAGTTTAGGGACTAGCGCTTACGTAGAGCAGTACTTC
CASSLGTSAYVEQYF
>NA|NA|TRBJ2-4|TRBV14
TGTGCCAGCAGCCAAGATCCTAGCTCCAGGATTCAGTACTTC
CASSQDPSSRIQYF
>NA|NA|TRBJ2-3|TRBV25-1
TGTGCCAGCAGTAAAAGTATCAGCGGCAGCACAGATACGCAGTATTTT
CASSKSISGSTDTQYF
>NA|TRBD2|TRBJ2-5|TRBV12-3/TRBV12-4
TGTGCCAGCAGTTTTCTAGCGGAAGAGACCCAGTACTTC
CASSFLAEETQYF
>NA|TRBD1|TRBJ1-2|TRBV19
TGTGCCAGTAGTCGACCGGGGGACAGGGGGCCCTATGGCTACACCTTC
CASSRPGDRGPYGYTF
>NA|NA|TRBJ2-5|TRBV5-1
TGCGCCAGCAGCTTGGCCGGAGAGACCCAGTACTTC
CASSLAGETQYF
>NA|TRBD1|TRBJ2-5|TRBV11-2
TGTGCCACTAAACCAGGGGGTGGAGAGACCCAGTACTTC
CATKPGGGETQYF